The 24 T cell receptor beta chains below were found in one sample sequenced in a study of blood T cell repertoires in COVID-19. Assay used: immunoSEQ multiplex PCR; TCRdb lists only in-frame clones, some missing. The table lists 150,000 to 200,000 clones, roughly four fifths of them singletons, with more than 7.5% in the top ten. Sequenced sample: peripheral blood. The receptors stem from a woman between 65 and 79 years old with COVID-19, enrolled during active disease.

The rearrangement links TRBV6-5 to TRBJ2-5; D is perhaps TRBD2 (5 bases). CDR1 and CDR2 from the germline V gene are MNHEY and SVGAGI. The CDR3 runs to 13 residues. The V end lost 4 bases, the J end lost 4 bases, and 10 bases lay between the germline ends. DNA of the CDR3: TGTGCCAGCAGTTCCGGGGTTGGAGAGACCCAGTACTTC. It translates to CASSSGVGETQYF.

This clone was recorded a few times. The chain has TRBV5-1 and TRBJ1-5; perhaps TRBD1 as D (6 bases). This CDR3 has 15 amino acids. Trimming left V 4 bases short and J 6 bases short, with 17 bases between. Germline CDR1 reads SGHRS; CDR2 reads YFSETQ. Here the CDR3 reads CASSPAGARGQPQHF. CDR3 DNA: TGCGCCAGCAGCCCGGCGGGGGCCCGAGGTCAGCCCCAGCATTTT.

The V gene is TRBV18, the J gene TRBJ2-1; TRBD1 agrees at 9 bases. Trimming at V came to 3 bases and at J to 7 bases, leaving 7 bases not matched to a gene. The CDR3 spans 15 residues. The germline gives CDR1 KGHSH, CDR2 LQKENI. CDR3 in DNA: TGTGCCAGCTCACCTACGGGACAGGGACGAAATGAGCAGTTCTTC. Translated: CASSPTGQGRNEQFF.

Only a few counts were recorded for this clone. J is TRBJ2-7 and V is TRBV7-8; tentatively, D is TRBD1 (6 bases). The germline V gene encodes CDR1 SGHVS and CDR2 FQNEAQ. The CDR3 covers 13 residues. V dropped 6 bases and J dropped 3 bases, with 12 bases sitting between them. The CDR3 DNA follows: TGTGCCAGCAGTGGGGACATCTACTACGAGCAGTACTTC. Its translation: CASSGDIYYEQYF. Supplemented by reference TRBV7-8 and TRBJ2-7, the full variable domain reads GAGVSQSPRYKVAKRGQDVALRCDPISGHVSLFWYQQALGQGPEFLTYFQNEAQLDKSGLPSDRFFAERPEGSVSTLKIQRTQQEDSAVYLCASSGDIYYEQYFGPGTRLTVT.

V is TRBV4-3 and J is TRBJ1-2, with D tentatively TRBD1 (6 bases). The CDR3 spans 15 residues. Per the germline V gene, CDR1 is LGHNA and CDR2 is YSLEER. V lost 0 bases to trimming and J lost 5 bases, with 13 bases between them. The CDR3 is CASSQDTGGSYGYTF. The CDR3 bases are TGCGCCAGCAGCCAAGATACGGGGGGCTCGTATGGCTACACCTTC.

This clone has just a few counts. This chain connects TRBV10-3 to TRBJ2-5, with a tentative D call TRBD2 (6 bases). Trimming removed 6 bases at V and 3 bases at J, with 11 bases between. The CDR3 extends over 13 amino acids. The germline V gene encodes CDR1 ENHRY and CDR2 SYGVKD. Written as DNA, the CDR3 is TGTGCCATCAGGTCCGGGAGCGAAGAGACCCAGTACTTC. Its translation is CAIRSGSEETQYF.

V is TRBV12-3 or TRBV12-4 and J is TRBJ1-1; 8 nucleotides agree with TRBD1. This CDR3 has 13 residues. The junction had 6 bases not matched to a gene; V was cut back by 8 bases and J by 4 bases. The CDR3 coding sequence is TGTGCCAGCGGACAGGGTAGTCGCACTGAAGCTTTCTTT. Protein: CASGQGSRTEAFF.

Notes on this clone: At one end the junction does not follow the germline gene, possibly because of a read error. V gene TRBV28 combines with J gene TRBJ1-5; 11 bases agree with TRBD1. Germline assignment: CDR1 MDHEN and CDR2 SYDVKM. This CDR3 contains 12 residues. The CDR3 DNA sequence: TGTGCCAGCAGGGACCCCGGGACAGGGGGATACTTT. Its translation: CASRDPGTGGYF.

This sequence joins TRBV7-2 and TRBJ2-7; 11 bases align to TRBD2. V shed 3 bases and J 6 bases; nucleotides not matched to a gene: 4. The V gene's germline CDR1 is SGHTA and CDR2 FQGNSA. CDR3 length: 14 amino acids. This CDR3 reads CASSFPSGRSEQYF. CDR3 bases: TGTGCCAGCAGCTTTCCTAGCGGGAGGAGCGAGCAGTACTTC.

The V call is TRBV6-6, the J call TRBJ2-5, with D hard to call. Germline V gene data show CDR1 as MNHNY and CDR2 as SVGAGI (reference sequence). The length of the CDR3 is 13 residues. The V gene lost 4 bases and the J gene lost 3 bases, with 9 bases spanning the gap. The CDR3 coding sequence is TGTGCCAGCAGTTTGATAGCTGAAGAGACCCAGTACTTC. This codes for CASSLIAEETQYF.

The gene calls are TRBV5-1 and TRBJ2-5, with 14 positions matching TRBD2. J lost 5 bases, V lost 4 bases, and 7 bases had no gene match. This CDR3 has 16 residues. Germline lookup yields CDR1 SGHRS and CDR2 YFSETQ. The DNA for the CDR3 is TGCGCCAGCAGCCCGAGGACTAGCGGGAGGAAGGAGACCCAGTACTTC. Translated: CASSPRTSGRKETQYF.

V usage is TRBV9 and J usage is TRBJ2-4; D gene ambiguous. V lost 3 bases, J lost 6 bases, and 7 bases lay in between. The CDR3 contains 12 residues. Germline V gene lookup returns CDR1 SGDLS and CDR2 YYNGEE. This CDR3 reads CASSGPGNIQYF. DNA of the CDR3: TGTGCCAGCAGCGGCCCCGGAAACATTCAGTACTTC.

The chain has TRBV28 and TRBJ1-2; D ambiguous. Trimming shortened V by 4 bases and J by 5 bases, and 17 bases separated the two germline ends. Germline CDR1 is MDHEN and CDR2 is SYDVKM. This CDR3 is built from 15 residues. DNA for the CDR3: TGTGCCAGCAGTTCGCCTTTCGGAGGGAAGTATGGCTACACCTTC. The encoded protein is CASSSPFGGKYGYTF.

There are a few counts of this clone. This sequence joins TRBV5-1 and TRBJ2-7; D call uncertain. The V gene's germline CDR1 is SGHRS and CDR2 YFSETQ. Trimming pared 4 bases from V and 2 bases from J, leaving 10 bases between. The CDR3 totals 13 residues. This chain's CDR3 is CASSASDTYEQYF. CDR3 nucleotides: TGCGCCAGCAGCGCCTCAGATACCTACGAGCAGTACTTC.

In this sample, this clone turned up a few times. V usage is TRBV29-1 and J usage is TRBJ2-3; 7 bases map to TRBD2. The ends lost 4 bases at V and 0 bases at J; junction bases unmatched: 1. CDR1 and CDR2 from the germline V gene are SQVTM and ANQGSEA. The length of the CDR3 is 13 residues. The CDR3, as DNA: TGCAGCGTTGGGGGAGGGAGCACAGATACGCAGTATTTT. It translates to CSVGGGSTDTQYF.

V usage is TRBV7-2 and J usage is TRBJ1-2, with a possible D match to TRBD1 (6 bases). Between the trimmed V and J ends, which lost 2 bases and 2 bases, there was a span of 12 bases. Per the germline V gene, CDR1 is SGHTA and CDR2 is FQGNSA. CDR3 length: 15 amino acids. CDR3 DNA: TGTGCCAGCAGCTTAAGGCTCGGACAGAACTATGGCTACACCTTC. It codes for CASSLRLGQNYGYTF.

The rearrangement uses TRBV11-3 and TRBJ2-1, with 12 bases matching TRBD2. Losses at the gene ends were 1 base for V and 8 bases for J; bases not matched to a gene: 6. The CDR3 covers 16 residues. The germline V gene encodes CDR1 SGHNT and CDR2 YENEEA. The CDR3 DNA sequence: TGTGCCAGCAGCTTAGCCGGACTAGCGGGGTCTCATGAGCAGTTCTTC. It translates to CASSLAGLAGSHEQFF.

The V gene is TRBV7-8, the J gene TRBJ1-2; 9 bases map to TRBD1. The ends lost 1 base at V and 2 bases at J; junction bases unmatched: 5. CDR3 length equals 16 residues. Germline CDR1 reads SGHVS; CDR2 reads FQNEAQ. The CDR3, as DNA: TGTGCCAGCAGCTTAGGGGGACAGGGCTCCAACTATGGCTACACCTTC. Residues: CASSLGGQGSNYGYTF.

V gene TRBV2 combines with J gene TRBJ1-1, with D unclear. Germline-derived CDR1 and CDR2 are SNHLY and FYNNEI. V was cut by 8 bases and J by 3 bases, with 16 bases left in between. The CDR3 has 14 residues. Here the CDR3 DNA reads TGTGCCAGCCGACTAGGGTCTGGTGACACTGAAGCTTTCTTT. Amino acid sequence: CASRLGSGDTEAFF.

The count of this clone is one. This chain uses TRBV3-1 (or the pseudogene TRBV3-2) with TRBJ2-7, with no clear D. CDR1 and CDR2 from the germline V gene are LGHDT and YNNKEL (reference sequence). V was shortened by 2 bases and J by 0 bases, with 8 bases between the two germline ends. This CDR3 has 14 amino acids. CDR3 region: CASSQWASSYEQYF. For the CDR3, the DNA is TGTGCCAGCAGCCAATGGGCAAGCTCCTACGAGCAGTACTTC.

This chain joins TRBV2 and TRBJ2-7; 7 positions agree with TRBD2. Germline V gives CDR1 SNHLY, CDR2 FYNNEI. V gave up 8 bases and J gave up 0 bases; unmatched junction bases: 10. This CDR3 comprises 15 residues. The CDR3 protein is CASSSLGGYSYEQYF. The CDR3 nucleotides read TGTGCCAGCTCCTCTCTGGGAGGGTACTCCTACGAGCAGTACTTC. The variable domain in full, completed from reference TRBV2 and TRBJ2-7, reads EPEVTQTPSHQVTQMGQEVILRCVPISNHLYFYWYRQILGQKVEFLVSFYNNEISEKSEIFDDQFSVERPDGSNFTLKIRSTKLEDSAMYFCASSSLGGYSYEQYFGPGTRLTVT.

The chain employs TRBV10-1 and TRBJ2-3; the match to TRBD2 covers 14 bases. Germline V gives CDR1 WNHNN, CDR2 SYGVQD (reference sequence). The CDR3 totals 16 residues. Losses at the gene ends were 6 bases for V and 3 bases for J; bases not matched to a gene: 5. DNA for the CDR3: TGCGCCAGCAGCGAGGGACTAGCGGGAGTAACAGATACGCAGTATTTT. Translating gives CASSEGLAGVTDTQYF.

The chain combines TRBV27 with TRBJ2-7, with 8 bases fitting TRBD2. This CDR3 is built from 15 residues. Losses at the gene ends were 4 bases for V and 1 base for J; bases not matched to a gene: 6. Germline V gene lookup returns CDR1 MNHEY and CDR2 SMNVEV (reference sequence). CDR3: CASSYDTSGSYEQYF. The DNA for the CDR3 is TGTGCCAGCAGTTATGATACTAGCGGATCCTACGAGCAGTACTTC.

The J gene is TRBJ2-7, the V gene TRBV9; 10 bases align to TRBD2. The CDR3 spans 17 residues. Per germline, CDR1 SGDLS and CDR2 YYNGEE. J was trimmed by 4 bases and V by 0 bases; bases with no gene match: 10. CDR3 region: CASSVALVAGGPYEQYF. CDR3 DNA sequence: TGTGCCAGCAGCGTAGCGTTGGTAGCGGGAGGACCTTACGAGCAGTACTTC.